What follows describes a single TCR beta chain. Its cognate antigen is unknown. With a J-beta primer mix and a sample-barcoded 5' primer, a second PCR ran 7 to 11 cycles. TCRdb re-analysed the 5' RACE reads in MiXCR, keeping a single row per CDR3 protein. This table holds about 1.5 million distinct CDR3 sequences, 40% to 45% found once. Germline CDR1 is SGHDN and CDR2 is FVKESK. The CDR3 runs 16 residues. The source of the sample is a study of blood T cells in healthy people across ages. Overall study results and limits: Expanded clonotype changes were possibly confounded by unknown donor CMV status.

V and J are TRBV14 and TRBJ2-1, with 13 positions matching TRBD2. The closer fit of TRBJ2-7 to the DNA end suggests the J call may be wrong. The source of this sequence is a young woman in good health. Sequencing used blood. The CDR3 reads CASSQPGLAGYNEQYF. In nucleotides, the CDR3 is TGTGCCAGCAGCCAACCGGGACTAGCGGGATACAATGAGCAGTACTTC.